This T cell receptor beta chain appears in the sequencing data of a study of blood T cell repertoires in COVID-19. Study details: The United States, Italy and Spain were the sources of the acute and convalescent COVID-19 samples. The analysed material was cDNA or gDNA that came from T cells, B-cell-depleted T cells, or PBMCs.

V shed 0 bases and J shed 3 bases, with 15 bases lying between them. Looked up from germline, CDR1 is KGHSY and CDR2 is FQNENV. CDR3 length: 17 residues. Original processing methods: Reference gene primer amplification yielded estimated nucleated cell counts. The method was immunoSEQ multiplex PCR; TCRdb's version includes in-frame clones alone and lacks a portion of them. V, J and clone size reflect that table, while D and trimming were determined from the DNA. Of roughly 73,000 clones in the sample, roughly three quarters were seen once. The clonotype originates from a man between 65 and 85 years old with acute or convalescent COVID-19. The gene calls are TRBV16 and TRBJ1-5; D may be TRBD1 (6 bases). Sequences were obtained from peripheral blood. In nucleotides, the CDR3 is TGTGCCAGCAGCCAATCGATGGAGACAGGTCACAATCAGCCCCAGCATTTT. Translating gives CASSQSMETGHNQPQHF.